This T cell receptor beta chain emerged from a study of control samples from healthy donors and cancer patients. A single count supports this clone. The data were produced by immunoSEQ multiplex PCR, yet TCRdb's version contains in-frame clones alone and is incomplete. This table holds about 59,000 clones, around 90% found once. The sample was PBMCs. This TCR was recovered from a man aged 40-49 years with colorectal cancer.

The CDR3 spells CASSQTGGEQYF. The CDR3 DNA is TGTGCCAGCAGTCAGACAGGCGGCGAGCAGTACTTC. The chain couples TRBV2 to TRBJ2-7, with D tentatively TRBD1 (6 bases). Germline V CDR1 and CDR2: SNHLY, FYNNEI. The CDR3 has 12 residues. Trimming removed 5 bases at V and 6 bases at J, with 11 bases between.